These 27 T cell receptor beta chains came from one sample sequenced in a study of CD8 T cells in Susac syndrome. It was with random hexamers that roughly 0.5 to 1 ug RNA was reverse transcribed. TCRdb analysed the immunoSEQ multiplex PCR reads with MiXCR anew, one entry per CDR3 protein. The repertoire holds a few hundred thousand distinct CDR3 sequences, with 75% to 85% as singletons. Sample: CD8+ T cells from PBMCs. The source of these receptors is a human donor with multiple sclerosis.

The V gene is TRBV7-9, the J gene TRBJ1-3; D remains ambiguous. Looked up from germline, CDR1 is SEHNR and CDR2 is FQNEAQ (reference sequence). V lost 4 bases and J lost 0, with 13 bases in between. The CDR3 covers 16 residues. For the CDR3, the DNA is TGTGCCAGCAGCTCTCCAAAGACCGACTCTGGAAACACCATATATTTT. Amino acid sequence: CASSSPKTDSGNTIYF.

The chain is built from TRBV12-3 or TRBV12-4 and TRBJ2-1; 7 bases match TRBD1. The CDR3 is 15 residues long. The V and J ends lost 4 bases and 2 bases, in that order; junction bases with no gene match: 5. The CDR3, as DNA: TGTGCCAGCAGTTCCGACAGGGTTCCCTACAATGAGCAGTTCTTC. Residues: CASSSDRVPYNEQFF.

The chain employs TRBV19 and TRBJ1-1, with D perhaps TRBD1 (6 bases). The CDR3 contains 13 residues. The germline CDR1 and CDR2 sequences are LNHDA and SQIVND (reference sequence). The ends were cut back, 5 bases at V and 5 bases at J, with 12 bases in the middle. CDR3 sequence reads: CASSQGPVTEAFF. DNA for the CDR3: TGTGCCAGTAGTCAGGGGCCGGTTACTGAAGCTTTCTTT.

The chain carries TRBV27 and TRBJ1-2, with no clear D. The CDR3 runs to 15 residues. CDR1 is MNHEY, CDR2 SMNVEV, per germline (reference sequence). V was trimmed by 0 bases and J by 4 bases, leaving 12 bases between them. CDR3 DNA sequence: TGTGCCAGCAGTTTATCATCAGACACGGGCTATGGCTACACCTTC. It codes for CASSLSSDTGYGYTF.

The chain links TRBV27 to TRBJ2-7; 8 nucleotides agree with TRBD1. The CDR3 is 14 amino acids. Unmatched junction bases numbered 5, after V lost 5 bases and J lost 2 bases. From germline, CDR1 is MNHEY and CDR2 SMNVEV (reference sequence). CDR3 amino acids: CASSPRTGTYEQYF. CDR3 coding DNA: TGTGCCAGCAGTCCCCGGACAGGGACCTACGAGCAGTACTTC.

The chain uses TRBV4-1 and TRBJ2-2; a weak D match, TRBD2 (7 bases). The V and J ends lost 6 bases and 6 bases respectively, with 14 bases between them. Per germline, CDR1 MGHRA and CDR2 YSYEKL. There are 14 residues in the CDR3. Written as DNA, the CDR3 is TGCGCCAGCAGAGGTGGGGGGGCGGCCGGGGAGCTGTTTTTT. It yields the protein CASRGGGAAGELFF.

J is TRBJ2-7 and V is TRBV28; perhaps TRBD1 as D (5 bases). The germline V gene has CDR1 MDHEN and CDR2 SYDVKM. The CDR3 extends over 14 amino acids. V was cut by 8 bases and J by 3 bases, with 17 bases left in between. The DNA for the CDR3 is TGTGCCAGCGTAGGAAGGGGTTCAGGCTACGAGCAGTACTTC. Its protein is CASVGRGSGYEQYF.

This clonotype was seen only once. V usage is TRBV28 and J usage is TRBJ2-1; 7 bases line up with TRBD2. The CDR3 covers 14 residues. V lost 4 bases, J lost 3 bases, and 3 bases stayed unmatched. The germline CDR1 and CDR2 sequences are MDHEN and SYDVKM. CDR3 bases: TGTGCCAGCAGTTGGGGGGGTGACTACAATGAGCAGTTCTTC. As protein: CASSWGGDYNEQFF.

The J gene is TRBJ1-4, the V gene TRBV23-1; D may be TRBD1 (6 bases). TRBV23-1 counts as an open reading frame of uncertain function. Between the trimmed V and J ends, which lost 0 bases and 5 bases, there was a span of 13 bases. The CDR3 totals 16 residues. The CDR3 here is CASSQSYRDPNEKLFF. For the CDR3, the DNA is TGCGCCAGCAGTCAATCCTACAGGGATCCAAATGAAAAACTGTTTTTT.

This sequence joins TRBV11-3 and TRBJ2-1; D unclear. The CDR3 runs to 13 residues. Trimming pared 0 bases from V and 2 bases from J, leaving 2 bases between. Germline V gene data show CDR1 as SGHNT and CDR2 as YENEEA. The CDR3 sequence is CASSLDPYNEQFF. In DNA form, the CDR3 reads TGTGCCAGCAGCTTAGATCCCTACAATGAGCAGTTCTTC.

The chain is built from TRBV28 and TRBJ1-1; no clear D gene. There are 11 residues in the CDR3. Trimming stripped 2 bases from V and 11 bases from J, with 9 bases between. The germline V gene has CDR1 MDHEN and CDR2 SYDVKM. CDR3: CASSLKGDAFF. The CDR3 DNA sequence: TGTGCCAGCAGTTTAAAAGGAGACGCTTTCTTT. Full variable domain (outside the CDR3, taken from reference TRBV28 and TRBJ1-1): DVKVTQSSRYLVKRTGEKVFLECVQDMDHENMFWYRQDPGLGLRLIYFSYDVKMKEKGDIPEGYSVSREKKERFSLILESASTNQTSMYLCASSLKGDAFFGQGTRLTVV.

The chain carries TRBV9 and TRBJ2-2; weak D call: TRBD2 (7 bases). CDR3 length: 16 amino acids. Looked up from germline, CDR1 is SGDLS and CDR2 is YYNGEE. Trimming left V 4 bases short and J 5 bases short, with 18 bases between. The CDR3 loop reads CASSIVGGGFTGELFF. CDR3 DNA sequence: TGTGCCAGCAGCATAGTAGGGGGAGGGTTTACCGGGGAGCTGTTTTTT.

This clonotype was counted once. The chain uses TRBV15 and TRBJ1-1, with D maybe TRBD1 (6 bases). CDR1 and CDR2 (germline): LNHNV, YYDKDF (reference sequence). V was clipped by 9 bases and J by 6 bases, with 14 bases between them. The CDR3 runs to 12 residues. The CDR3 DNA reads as TGTGCCACAGCCCTAAACAGGGCTGAAGCTTTCTTT. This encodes CATALNRAEAFF.

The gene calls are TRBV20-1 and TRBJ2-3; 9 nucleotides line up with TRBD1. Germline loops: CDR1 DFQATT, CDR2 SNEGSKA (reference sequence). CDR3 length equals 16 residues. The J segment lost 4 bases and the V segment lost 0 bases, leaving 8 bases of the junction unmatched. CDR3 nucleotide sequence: TGCAGTGCTAGAGATTACAGGGGGCTTGGGGCAGATACGCAGTATTTT. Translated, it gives CSARDYRGLGADTQYF.

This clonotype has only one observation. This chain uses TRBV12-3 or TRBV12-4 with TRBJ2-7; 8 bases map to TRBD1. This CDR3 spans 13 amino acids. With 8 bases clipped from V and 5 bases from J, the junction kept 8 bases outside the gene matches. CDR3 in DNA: TGTGCCAGCTTATCACCGGACAGGGACGAGCAGTACTTC. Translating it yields CASLSPDRDEQYF.

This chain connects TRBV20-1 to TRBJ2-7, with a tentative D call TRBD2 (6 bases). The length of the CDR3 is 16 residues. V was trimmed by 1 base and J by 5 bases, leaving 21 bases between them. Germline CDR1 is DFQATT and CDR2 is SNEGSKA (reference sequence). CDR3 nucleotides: TGCAGTGCTAGAGTCCTCGGGAGTTTCCATTCTAACGAGCAGTACTTC. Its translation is CSARVLGSFHSNEQYF.

This CDR3 reads CASSMDIELYEQYF. The CDR3 DNA reads TGTGCCAGTAGTATGGATATCGAGCTGTACGAGCAGTACTTC. The genes are TRBV19 and TRBJ2-7; no reliable D call. V was shortened by 3 bases and J by 4 bases, with 13 bases between the two germline ends. The germline gives CDR1 LNHDA, CDR2 SQIVND (reference sequence). The CDR3 spans 14 residues.

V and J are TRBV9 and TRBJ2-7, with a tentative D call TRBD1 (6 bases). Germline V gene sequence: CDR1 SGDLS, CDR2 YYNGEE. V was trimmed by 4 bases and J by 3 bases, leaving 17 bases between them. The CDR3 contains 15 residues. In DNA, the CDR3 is TGTGCCAGCAGCCCAACTCAGGGCAGGGGCTACGAGCAGTACTTC. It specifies CASSPTQGRGYEQYF.

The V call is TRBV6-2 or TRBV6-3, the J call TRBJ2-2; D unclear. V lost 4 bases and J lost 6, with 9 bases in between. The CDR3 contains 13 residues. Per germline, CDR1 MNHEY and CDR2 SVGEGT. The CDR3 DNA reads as TGTGCCAGCAGTTTAAGCGCGTCCGGGGAGCTGTTTTTT. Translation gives CASSLSASGELFF.

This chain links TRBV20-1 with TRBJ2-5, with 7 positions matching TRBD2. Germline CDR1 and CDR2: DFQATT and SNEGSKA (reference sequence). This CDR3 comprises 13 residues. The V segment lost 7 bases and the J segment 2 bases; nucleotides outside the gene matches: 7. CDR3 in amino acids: CSDVLAEQETQYF. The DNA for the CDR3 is TGCAGTGACGTGCTAGCGGAGCAAGAGACCCAGTACTTC.

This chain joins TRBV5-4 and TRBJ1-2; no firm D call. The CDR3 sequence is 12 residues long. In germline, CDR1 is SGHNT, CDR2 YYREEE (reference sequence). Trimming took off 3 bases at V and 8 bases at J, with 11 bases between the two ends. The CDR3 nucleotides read TGTGCCAGCAGCTCGAGACCCCAGGGCTACACCTTC. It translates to CASSSRPQGYTF.

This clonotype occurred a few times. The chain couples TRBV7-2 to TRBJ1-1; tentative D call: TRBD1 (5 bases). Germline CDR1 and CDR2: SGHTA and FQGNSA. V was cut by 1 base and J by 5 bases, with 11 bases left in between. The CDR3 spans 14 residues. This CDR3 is CASSLGDLGTEAFF. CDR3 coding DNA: TGTGCCAGCAGCTTAGGGGACCTTGGGACTGAAGCTTTCTTT. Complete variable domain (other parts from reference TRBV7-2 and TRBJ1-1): GAGVSQSPSNKVTEKGKDVELRCDPISGHTALYWYRQSLGQGLEFLIYFQGNSAPDKSGLPSDRFSAERTGGSVSTLTIQRTQQEDSAVYLCASSLGDLGTEAFFGQGTRLTVV.

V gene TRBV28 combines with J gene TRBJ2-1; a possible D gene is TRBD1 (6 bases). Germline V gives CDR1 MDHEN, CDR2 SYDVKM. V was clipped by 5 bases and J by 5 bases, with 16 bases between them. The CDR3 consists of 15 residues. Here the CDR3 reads CASSHTLQGNNEQFF. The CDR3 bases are TGTGCCAGCAGTCACACCCTCCAGGGGAACAATGAGCAGTTCTTC.

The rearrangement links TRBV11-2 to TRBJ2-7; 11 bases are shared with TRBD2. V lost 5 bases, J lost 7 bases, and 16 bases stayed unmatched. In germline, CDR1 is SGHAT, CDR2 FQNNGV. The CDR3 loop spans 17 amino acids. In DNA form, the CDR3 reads TGTGCCAGCAGCCCATCTCCGGGACTAGCGGCGACGGGAGAGCAGTACTTC. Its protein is CASSPSPGLAATGEQYF.

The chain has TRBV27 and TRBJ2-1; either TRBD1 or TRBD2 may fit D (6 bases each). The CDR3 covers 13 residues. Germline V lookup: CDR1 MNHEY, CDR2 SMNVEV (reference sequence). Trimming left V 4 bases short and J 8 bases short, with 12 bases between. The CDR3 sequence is CASSYVRGDEQFF. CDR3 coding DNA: TGTGCCAGCAGTTATGTAAGGGGGGATGAGCAGTTCTTC.

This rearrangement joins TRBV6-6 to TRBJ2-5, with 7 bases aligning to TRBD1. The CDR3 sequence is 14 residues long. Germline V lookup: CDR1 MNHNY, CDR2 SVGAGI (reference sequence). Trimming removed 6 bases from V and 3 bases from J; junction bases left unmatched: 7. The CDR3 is CASSLRGSEETQYF. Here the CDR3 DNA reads TGTGCCAGCAGCCTCAGGGGGTCTGAAGAGACCCAGTACTTC.

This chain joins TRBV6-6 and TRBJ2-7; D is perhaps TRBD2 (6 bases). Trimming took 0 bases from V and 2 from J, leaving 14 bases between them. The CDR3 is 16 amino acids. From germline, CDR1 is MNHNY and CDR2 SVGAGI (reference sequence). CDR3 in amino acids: CASSYSNGGDPYEQYF. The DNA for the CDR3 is TGTGCCAGCAGTTACTCGAACGGCGGGGATCCCTACGAGCAGTACTTC.